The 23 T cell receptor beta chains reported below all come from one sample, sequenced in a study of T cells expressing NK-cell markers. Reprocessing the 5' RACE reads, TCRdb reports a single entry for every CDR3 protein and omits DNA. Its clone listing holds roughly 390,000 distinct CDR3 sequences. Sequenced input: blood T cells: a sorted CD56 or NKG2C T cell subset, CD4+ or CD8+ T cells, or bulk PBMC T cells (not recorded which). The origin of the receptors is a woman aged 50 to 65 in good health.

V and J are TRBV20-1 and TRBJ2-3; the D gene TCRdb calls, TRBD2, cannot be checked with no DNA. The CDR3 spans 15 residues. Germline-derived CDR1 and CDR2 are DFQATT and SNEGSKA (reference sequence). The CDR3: CSAKTGVADTDTQYF.

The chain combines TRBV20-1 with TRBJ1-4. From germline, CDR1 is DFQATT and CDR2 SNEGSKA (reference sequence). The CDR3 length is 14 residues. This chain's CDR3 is CSARDLRQIEKLFF.

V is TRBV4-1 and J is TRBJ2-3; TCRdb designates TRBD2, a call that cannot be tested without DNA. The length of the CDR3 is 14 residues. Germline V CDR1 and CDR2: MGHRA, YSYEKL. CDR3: CASSLRLGGDTQYF.

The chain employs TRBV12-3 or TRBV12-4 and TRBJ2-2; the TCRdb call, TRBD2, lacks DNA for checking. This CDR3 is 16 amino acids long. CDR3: CASSSPPRRNTGELFF.

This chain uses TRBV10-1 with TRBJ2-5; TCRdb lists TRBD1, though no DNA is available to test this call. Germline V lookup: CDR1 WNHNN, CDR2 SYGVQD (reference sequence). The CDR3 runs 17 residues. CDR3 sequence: CASAGDRLHLYQETQYF.

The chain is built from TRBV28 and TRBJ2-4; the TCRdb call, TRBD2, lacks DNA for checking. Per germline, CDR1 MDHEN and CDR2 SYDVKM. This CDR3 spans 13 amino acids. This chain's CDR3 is CASLLAGANIQYF.

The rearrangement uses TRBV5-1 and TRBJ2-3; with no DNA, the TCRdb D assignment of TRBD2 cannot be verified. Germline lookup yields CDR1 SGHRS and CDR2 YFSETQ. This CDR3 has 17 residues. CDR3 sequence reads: CASSLTRTALNTDTQYF.

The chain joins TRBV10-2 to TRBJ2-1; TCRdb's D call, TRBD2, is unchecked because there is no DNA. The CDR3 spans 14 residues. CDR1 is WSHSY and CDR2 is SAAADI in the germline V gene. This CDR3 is CASRPTSVYNEQFF.

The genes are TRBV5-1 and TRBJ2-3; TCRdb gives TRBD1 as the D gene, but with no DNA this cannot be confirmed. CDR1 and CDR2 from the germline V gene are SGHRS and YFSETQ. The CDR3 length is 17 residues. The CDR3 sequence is CASSPQPGGRHTDTQYF.

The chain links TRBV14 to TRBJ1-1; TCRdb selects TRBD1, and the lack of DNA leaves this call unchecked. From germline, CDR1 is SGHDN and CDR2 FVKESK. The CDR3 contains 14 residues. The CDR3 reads CASSQAGTGPLAFF.

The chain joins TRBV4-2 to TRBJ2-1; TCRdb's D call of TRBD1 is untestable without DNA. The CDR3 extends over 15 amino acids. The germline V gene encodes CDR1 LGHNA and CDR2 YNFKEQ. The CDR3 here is CASSLSGGMDNEQFF.

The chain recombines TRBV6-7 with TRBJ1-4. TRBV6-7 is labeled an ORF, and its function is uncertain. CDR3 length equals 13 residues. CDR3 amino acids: CAGLFGCVEKLFF.

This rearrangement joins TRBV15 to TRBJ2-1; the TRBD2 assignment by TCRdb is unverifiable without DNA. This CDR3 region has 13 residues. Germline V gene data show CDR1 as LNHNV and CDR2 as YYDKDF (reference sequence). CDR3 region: CATSRDLGSEQFF.

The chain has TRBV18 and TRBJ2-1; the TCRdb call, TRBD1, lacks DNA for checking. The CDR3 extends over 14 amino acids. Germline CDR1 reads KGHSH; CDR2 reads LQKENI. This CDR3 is CASSKGGSGNEQFF.

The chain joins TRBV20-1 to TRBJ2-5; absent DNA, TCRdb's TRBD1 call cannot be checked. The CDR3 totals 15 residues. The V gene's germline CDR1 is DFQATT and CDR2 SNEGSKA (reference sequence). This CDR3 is CSARVFGQYQETQYF.

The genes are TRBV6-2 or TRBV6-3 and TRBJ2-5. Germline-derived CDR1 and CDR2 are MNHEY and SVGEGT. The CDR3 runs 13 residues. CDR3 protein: CASSDDYQETQYF.

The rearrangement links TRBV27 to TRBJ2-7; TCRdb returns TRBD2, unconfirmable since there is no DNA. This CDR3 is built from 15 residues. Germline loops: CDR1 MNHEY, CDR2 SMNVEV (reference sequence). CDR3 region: CASSPTIAGLSEQYF.

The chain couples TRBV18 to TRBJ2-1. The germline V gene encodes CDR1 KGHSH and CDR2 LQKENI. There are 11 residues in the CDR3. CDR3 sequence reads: CASSVNGEQFF.

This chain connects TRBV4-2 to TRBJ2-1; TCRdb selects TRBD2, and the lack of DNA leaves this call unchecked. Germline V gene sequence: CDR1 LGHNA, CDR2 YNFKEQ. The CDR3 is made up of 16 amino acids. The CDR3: CASSPRLNPGLNEQFF.

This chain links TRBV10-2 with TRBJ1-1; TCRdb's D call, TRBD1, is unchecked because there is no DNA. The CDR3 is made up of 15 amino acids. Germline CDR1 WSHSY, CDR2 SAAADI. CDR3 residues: CASSEWGGPNTEAFF.

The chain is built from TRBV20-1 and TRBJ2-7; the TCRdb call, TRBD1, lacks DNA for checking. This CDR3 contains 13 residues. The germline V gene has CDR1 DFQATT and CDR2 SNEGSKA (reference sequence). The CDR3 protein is CSAQTGTTYEQYF.

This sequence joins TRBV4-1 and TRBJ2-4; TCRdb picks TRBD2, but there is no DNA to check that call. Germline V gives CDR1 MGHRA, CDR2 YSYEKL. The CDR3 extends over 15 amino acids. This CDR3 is CASSLMGLPKNIQYF.

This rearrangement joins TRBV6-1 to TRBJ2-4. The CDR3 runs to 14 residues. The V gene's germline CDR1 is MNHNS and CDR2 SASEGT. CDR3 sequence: CASTEGVPKNIQYF.